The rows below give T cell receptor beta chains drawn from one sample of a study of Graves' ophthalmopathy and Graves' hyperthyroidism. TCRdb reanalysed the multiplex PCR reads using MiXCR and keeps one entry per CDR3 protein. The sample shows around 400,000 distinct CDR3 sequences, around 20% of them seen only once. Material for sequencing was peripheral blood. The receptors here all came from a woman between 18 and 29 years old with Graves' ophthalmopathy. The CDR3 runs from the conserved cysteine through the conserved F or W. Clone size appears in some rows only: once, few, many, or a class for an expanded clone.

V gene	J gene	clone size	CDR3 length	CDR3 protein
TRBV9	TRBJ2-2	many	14	CASSAALAAGELFF
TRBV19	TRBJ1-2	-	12	CATQDRNYGYTF
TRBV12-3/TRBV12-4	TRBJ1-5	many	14	CASSRDRESQPQHF
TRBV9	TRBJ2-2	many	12	CASSVATGELFF
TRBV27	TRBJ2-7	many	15	CASSLSSGGANEQYF
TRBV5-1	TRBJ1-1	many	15	CASSLWEGQSTEAFF
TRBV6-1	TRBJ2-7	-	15	CASRRFRDPDYEQYF
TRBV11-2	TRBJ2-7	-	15	CASSLDGSGRDEQYF
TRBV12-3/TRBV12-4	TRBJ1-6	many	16	CASSTRIGPTESPLHF
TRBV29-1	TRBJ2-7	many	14	CSVSSRGRQNEQYF
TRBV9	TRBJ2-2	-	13	CASTTTYTGELFF
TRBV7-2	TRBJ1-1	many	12	CASSRPGAEAFF
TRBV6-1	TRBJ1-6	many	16	CASSRRGDGRNSPLHF
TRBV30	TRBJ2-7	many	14	CAWSLSASSYEQYF
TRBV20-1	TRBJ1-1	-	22	CSARPNSFNSGYPANMNTEAFF
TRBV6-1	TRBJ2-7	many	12	CASTGTVGEQYF
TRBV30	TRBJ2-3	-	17	CAWSHYLRAFQPDTQYF
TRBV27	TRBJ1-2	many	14	CASSLSGTYYGYTF
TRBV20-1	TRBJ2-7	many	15	CSAHRSGRVTGEQYF
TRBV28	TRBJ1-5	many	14	CASIRDISNQPQHF
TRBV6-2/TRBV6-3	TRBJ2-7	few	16	CASSYGDSVFPLGQYF
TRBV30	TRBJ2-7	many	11	CAWRSVYEQYF
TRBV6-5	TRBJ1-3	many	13	CATEGVNGNTIYF
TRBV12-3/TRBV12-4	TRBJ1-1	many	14	CASIPGRMNTEAFF
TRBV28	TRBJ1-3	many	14	CASSQVFSGNTIYF
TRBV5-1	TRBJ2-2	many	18	CASSLRTVSFANTGELFF
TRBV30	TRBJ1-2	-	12	CAWTLTGSGYTF
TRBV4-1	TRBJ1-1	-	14	CASSQDQSLLQAFF
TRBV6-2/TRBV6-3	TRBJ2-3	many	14	CASRLAGRTDTQYF
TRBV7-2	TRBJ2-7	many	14	CASSLVTGDHEQYF
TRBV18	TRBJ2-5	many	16	CASSPLKGTPQETQYF
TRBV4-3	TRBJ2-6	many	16	CASSQDEGVGANVLTF
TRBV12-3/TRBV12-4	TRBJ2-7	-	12	CATSLEGVQQYF
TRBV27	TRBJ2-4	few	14	CASSPGIVANIQYF
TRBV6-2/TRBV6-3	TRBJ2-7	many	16	CASSYPTYGRDGEQYF
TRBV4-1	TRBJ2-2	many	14	CASSQDAGPGELFF
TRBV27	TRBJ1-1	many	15	CASSLWGKGFSEAFF
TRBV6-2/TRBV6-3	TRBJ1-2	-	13	CASRLKRASGYTF